This T cell receptor (beta chain) appears in the sequencing data of a study of Ad26.COV2.S vaccination and SARS-CoV-2 variants (dated by TCRdb to about 2021). Notes on the research overall: Donors in the vaccine arm were drawn from COV1001, a phase I-IIa trial of Ad26.COV2.S in healthy adults that was multicentre, randomized, double-blind and placebo-controlled. Investigators remained blinded to trial group allocation during experiments and outcome assessment. TCRbeta repertoire sequencing was used to assess the specificity and breadth of SARS-CoV-2-reactive T cell receptors after Ad26.COV2.S vaccination. A total of approximately 32 samples were included in the TCR-sequenced set, comprising some 20 Ad26.COV2.S vaccine recipients, 5 placebo recipients and 8 SARS-CoV-2 convalescent individuals. Ad26.COV2.S was given intramuscularly at 5x10^10 or 1x10^11 viral particles, as a single shot or as two shots 56 days apart. Trial participants were randomized into five groups of five: low-dose or high-dose Ad26.COV2.S given once or twice, or placebo on both occasions. Broader findings and caveats from the paper: Higher spike-specific TCR breadth was observed in Ad26.COV2.S recipients than in placebo recipients (P = 0.0014). After vaccination, spike-specific CD8+ and CD4+ T cell responses were reported to show substantial breadth. It was noted by the authors that total T cell responses may have been underestimated by the TCR breadth and depth analyses. Comparable non-spike TCR breadth was observed between vaccine and placebo recipients, consistent with only spike being contained in the vaccine. The study was not powered for comparison of responses between vaccine doses or regimens.

As to this clone: Its antigen is still unknown. No much larger clonotype is one base removed from it; base qualities were not supplied.

The treatment or condition tag for this specimen amounts to: about 20 received Ad26.COV2.S at low or high dose, single or two shots; several received placebo; per-sample allocation not given. Repertoires of vaccine and placebo recipients were sequenced from samples taken on day 63 after the first injection. In Cohort 1b, about 25 adults aged 18-55 years were enrolled at a single site in Boston, USA, between 29 July and 7 August 2020. Ad26.COV2.S was a replication-incompetent adenovirus type 26 vector that expressed a prefusion-stabilized SARS-CoV-2 spike protein derived from the original Wuhan strain. The immunoSEQ Assay was used to sequence TCRbeta CDR3 regions. After extraction, genomic DNA underwent amplification by bias-controlled multiplex PCR, followed by high-throughput sequencing. From the authors' description of their analysis: To quantify the absolute abundance of every unique TCRbeta CDR3 region, sequences were collapsed and filtered. Usable DNA was measured by amplifying reference genes present in all nucleated cells, and TCRbeta template counts were normalized to that usable DNA to estimate T cell fraction. Repertoire TCRs were annotated as SARS-CoV-2-specific by exact matching of V gene, CDR3 amino acid sequence and J gene to a known reactive TCR set. The reference SARS-CoV-2 TCR set was obtained from MIRA and was filtered for enrichment in COVID-19-positive ImmuneCODE repertoires, whereby public or cross-reactive TCRs were removed. Based on the MIRA antigens, annotated TCRs were further analysed at the level of specific ORF or position within ORF. Breadth was defined as annotated unique rearrangements over total unique productive rearrangements; depth was the summed frequency of those rearrangements. Group comparisons of TCR breadth used two-sided Wilcoxon rank-sum tests. TCRdb obtained this table from immuneACCESS and retained in-frame rearrangements with V and J assigned. These tables miss some clones; where compared with another copy, unresolved V genes account for less than half of the shortfall, and the remainder is unexplained. From that table come the V and J calls and clone size; the DNA was used to work out D and trimming. The sample table lists 300,000 to 400,000 clones, around 87% of them with a count of one. The top ten clones comprise around 3.6% of the sample.

V loses 6 bases of germline sequence and J loses 1 base, and the interval between the two ends is 13 bases. CDR1 and CDR2 (KGHSH, LQKENI) derive from the germline V gene. The CDR3 covers 15 residues, taking in both the cysteine and the phenylalanine. Of all the DNA, just the CDR3 is kept, 45 bases in frame from base 1. Here the chain combines TRBV18 and TRBJ2-4; TRBD2 could be the D gene, as 6 bases match. Sequencing used peripheral blood, obtained in a trial of Ad26.COV2.S vaccine versus placebo. This TCR was sampled from a person between 18 and 65 years old who received the Ad26.COV2.S COVID-19 vaccine or a placebo. The CDR3 here reads CASSLSAGAKNIQYF. The sequenced DNA is TGTGCCAGCTCTCTTAGCGCGGGGGCCAAAAACATTCAGTACTTC.